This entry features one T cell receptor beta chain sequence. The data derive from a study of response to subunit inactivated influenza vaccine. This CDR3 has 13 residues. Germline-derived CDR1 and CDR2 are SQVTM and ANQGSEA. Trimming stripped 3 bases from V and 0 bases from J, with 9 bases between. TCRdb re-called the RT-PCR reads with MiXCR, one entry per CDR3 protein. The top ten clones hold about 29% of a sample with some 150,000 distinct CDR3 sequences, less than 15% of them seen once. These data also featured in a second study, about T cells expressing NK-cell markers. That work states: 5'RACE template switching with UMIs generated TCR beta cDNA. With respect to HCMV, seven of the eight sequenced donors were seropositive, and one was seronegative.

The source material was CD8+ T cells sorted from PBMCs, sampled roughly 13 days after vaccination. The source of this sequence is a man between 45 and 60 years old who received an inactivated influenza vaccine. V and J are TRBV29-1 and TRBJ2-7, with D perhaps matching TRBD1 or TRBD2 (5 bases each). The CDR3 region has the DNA TGCAGCGTTGAGGGGACCCACTCCTACGAGCAGTACTTC. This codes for CSVEGTHSYEQYF.